This T cell receptor (beta chain) was obtained from a study of OX40 agonist ivuxolimab in advanced cancers. Study information: Given to patients was ivuxolimab, an agonistic anti-OX40 (CD134) antibody. General study points: Partly responding patients at 0.1-3.0 mg/kg showed some of the smallest clonal expansion. At 0.1 to 3.0 mg/kg and by week 6, CD4+ and CD8+ T cells in the blood had expanded clonally.

As regards this clone: Its antigen is as yet unknown.

Trimming shortened V by 3 bases and J by 5 bases, and 5 bases separated the two germline ends. In germline, CDR1 is SGHTA, CDR2 FQGNSA. The CDR3 extends over 12 amino acids. Assay used: immunoSEQ multiplex PCR; TCRdb lists only in-frame clones, some missing. Altogether about 35,000 clones are present, 65% to 75% being singletons, with the ten largest covering nearly 20%. This chain uses TRBV7-2 with TRBJ1-5; no definite D call. This receptor was taken from an adult with an advanced solid tumor such as melanoma, head and neck, liver or kidney cancer. The sample consisted of CD4+ or CD8+ T cells sorted from blood, taken in a trial of the OX40 agonist ivuxolimab. CDR3 region: CASSFLDQPQHF. CDR3 in DNA: TGTGCCAGCAGCTTTTTAGATCAGCCCCAGCATTTT. The full variable domain, its missing parts supplied by reference TRBV7-2 and TRBJ1-5, is GAGVSQSPSNKVTEKGKDVELRCDPISGHTALYWYRQSLGQGLEFLIYFQGNSAPDKSGLPSDRFSAERTGGSVSTLTIQRTQQEDSAVYLCASSFLDQPQHFGDGTRLSIL.